The TCR beta chain under discussion was sequenced for a study of somatic mutations in cytotoxic T cells in rheumatoid arthritis. Measured with immunoSEQ multiplex PCR; TCRdb has only the in-frame clones, and not every one. The sample lists 25,000 to 30,000 clones; roughly 80% were seen once. Unmatched junction bases numbered 9, after V lost 4 bases and J lost 9 bases. The CDR3 covers 14 residues. Germline CDR1 and CDR2: SGHNT and YYREEE (reference sequence). The sequence was collected from a middle-aged man in good health. The chain couples TRBV5-4 to TRBJ2-1; 8 nucleotides line up with TRBD1. The sequencing input was CD8+ T cells sorted from blood. The CDR3 sequence: CASSTDRVLSEQFF. The CDR3 DNA sequence: TGTGCCAGCAGCACGGACAGGGTGCTAAGTGAGCAGTTCTTC.